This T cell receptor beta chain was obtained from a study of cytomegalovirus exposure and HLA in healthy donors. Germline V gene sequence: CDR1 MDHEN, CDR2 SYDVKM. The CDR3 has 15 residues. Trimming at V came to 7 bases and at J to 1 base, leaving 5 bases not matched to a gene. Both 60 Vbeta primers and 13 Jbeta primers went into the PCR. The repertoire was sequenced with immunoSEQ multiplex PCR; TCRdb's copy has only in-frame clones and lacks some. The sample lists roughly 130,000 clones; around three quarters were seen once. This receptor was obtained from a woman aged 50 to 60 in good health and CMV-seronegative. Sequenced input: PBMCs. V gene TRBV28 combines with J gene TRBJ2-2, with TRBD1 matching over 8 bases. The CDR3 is CASTEQGGNTGELFF. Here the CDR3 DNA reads TGTGCCAGCACCGAACAGGGGGGGAACACCGGGGAGCTGTTTTTT. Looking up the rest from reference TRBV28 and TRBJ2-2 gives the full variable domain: DVKVTQSSRYLVKRTGEKVFLECVQDMDHENMFWYRQDPGLGLRLIYFSYDVKMKEKGDIPEGYSVSREKKERFSLILESASTNQTSMYLCASTEQGGNTGELFFGEGSRLTVL.